This entry lists 17 T cell receptor beta chains sequenced from one sample in a study of neurological immune-mediated disorders. TCRdb re-analysed the 5' RACE reads in MiXCR, keeping a single row per CDR3 protein. In the table there are 50,000 to 80,000 distinct CDR3 sequences, about 4.9% of which are singletons. The specimen sequenced was PBMCs. All receptors derive from a man aged 30 to 39 with multiple sclerosis.

This chain links TRBV2 with TRBJ1-1; tentative D call: TRBD1 (6 bases). From germline, CDR1 is SNHLY and CDR2 FYNNEI. The CDR3 spans 16 residues. V was clipped by 5 bases and J by 7 bases, with 23 bases between them. The CDR3 loop is CASSRLQGPLRDEAFF. The CDR3 nucleotides read TGTGCCAGCAGTAGGCTACAGGGCCCCCTTCGGGATGAAGCTTTCTTT.

This clonotype was seen repeatedly, ten times or more. The chain couples TRBV5-5 to TRBJ1-6; 10 bases map to TRBD1. With 7 bases clipped from V and 2 bases from J, the junction kept 15 bases outside the gene matches. The CDR3 length is 19 residues. From germline, CDR1 is SGHKS and CDR2 YYEKEE (reference sequence). CDR3 region: CASPGMGQGTPAYNSPLHF. The CDR3 nucleotides read TGTGCCAGCCCCGGTATGGGACAGGGGACCCCGGCCTATAATTCACCCCTCCACTTT.

This clonotype was detected only a few times. The chain has TRBV5-1 and TRBJ2-3; tentatively, D is TRBD1 or TRBD2 (5 bases each). V was trimmed by 4 bases and J by 4 bases, leaving 16 bases between them. Germline CDR1 reads SGHRS; CDR2 reads YFSETQ. CDR3 size: 15 residues. Here the CDR3 reads CASSPFEGLADTQYF. DNA of the CDR3: TGCGCCAGCAGCCCCTTCGAGGGGCTTGCAGATACGCAGTATTTT.

This clonotype was seen at least ten times. The rearrangement uses TRBV20-1 and TRBJ2-2; 8 nucleotides agree with TRBD1. Germline CDR1 and CDR2: DFQATT and SNEGSKA (reference sequence). The CDR3 totals 13 residues. The V segment lost 7 bases and the J segment 6 bases; nucleotides outside the gene matches: 7. The CDR3, as DNA: TGCAGTGTACCCAGGGGGCGGGCCGGGGAGCTGTTTTTT. It translates to CSVPRGRAGELFF.

There are many counts of this clonotype. The chain employs TRBV7-9 and TRBJ1-2; D uncertain. The V gene lost 1 base and the J gene lost 2 bases, with 11 bases spanning the gap. Germline V gives CDR1 SEHNR, CDR2 FQNEAQ (reference sequence). The CDR3 length is 15 residues. CDR3 sequence: CASSLVRQVNYGYTF. The CDR3 nucleotides are TGTGCCAGCAGCTTAGTGCGACAAGTGAACTATGGCTACACCTTC.

This clonotype was observed a few times. No conserved phenylalanine or tryptophan is present at the end of the CDR3, so a read error is the likely explanation. J is TRBJ2-4 and V is TRBV5-5; no firm D call. Germline CDR1 is SGHKS and CDR2 is YYEKEE (reference sequence). This CDR3 spans 14 amino acids. V lost 2 bases and J 0 bases, leaving 6 bases between the germline ends. CDR3 region: CASSFVLAKNIQYC. In nucleotides, the CDR3 is TGTGCCAGCAGCTTCGTGCTAGCCAAAAACATTCAGTACTGC.

This clonotype appeared many times. The rearrangement joins TRBV5-1 to TRBJ2-2, with a weak D call TRBD2 (6 bases). CDR3 size: 16 residues. V gave up 2 bases and J gave up 0 bases, with 11 bases separating them. Looked up from germline, CDR1 is SGHRS and CDR2 is YFSETQ. The DNA for the CDR3 is TGCGCCAGCAGCTTAGGGGCTAGCGCGAACACCGGGGAGCTGTTTTTT. It is translated as CASSLGASANTGELFF.

This clonotype was detected many times. This CDR3 is CATSRLGQGRQEQYF. Written as DNA, the CDR3 is TGTGCCACCAGCAGATTAGGACAGGGCCGGCAAGAGCAGTACTTC. J is TRBJ2-7 and V is TRBV15; 8 nucleotides agree with TRBD1. V shed 2 bases, J shed 7 bases, and the junction held 10 bases outside the gene matches. Looked up from germline, CDR1 is LNHNV and CDR2 is YYDKDF (reference sequence). The CDR3 is 15 amino acids.

This clonotype was observed many times. J is TRBJ1-2 and V is TRBV24-1, with a possible D match to TRBD1 (5 bases). The CDR3 runs to 13 residues. CDR1 and CDR2 from the germline V gene are KGHDR and SFDVKD. V lost 7 bases and J lost 0, with 8 bases in between. The CDR3, as DNA: TGTGCCACCAGGCCGACAGCTAACTATGGCTACACCTTC. Protein product: CATRPTANYGYTF.

This clonotype was counted many times. V gene TRBV7-9 combines with J gene TRBJ1-1; tentatively, D is TRBD1 (5 bases). Trimming cost V 7 bases and J 3 bases, with 15 bases left between them. Germline V gene lookup returns CDR1 SEHNR and CDR2 FQNEAQ (reference sequence). The CDR3 loop spans 14 amino acids. The CDR3 sequence: CASTRMGPDTEAFF. CDR3 DNA sequence: TGTGCCAGCACCCGAATGGGGCCAGACACTGAAGCTTTCTTT.

This clonotype turned up a few times. The rearrangement links TRBV6-5 to TRBJ1-2; tentatively, D is TRBD1 (6 bases). V shed 7 bases and J shed 4 bases, with 10 bases lying between them. Germline CDR1 and CDR2: MNHEY and SVGAGI. The CDR3 totals 12 residues. The CDR3: CASTDRSYGYTF. CDR3 nucleotides: TGTGCCAGCACGGACAGAAGCTATGGCTACACCTTC.

This clonotype has ten or more counts. This chain uses TRBV10-3 with TRBJ2-1, with TRBD1 as a possible D gene (6 bases). The CDR3 has 14 residues. V dropped 5 bases and J dropped 6 bases, with 14 bases sitting between them. Germline assignment: CDR1 ENHRY and CDR2 SYGVKD. The CDR3 is CAISKGGSGNEQFF. The CDR3 coding sequence is TGTGCCATCAGTAAAGGGGGAAGCGGCAATGAGCAGTTCTTC.

The table lists this clonotype with many counts. This chain joins TRBV7-6 and TRBJ2-4; a possible D gene is TRBD2 (6 bases). Between the trimmed V and J ends, which lost 1 base and 8 bases, there was a span of 18 bases. The CDR3 consists of 16 residues. The germline V gene encodes CDR1 SGHVS and CDR2 FNYEAQ. This CDR3 reads CASSLGPEAAGYIQYF. The CDR3 DNA reads as TGTGCCAGCAGCTTAGGCCCAGAAGCGGCGGGGTACATTCAGTACTTC.

This clonotype was recorded at least ten times. The rearrangement links TRBV5-1 to TRBJ1-1, with 7 bases matching TRBD1. Trimming took 0 bases from V and 8 from J; bases not matched to a gene: 10. The CDR3 contains 15 residues. CDR1 is SGHRS, CDR2 YFSETQ, per germline. CDR3 in amino acids: CASSLERGGAPEAFF. The CDR3 nucleotides read TGCGCCAGCAGCTTGGAAAGAGGGGGCGCCCCGGAAGCTTTCTTT.

The V and J genes are TRBV12-3 or TRBV12-4 and TRBJ2-3; D is possibly TRBD1 (6 bases). V was cut by 6 bases and J by 5 bases, with 12 bases left in between. The CDR3 has 13 residues. CDR3 region: CASSRQVRDTQYF. The CDR3 DNA reads TGTGCCAGCAGCCGACAGGTTAGAGATACGCAGTATTTT.

This clonotype was recorded many times. The rearrangement links TRBV11-2 to TRBJ1-1; no clear D. The CDR3 is 14 amino acids. Trimming stripped 1 base from V and 4 bases from J, with 10 bases between. The germline gives CDR1 SGHAT, CDR2 FQNNGV. The CDR3 sequence is CASSLGREITEAFF. The CDR3 nucleotides are TGTGCCAGCAGCTTAGGTAGGGAAATCACTGAAGCTTTCTTT.

As regards this clonotype: The junction departs from germline at one end; a sequencing error may be responsible. V is TRBV6-6 and J is TRBJ1-5, with 9 bases identical to TRBD1. This CDR3 contains 15 residues. CDR1 is MNHNY and CDR2 is SVGAGI in the germline V gene (reference sequence). This CDR3 reads CASRPTGGPNQPQNF. In DNA, the CDR3 is TGTGCCAGCAGACCGACAGGGGGTCCTAATCAGCCCCAGAATTTT.